The 25 T cell receptor beta chains reported below all come from one sample, sequenced in a study of regulatory T cells in long-lasting Graves disease. Arm-PCR of CDR3 regions with iRepertoire HTBI primers generated TCR beta libraries. TCRdb fed the multiplex PCR reads into MiXCR, producing one record per CDR3 protein. This sample has over 300,000 distinct CDR3 sequences, with around a sixth found just once. As for time point: newly diagnosed GD, antithyroid drugs for less than 3 months. PBMC-derived RNA was used for the TCR library. The sample was peripheral blood mononuclear cells (PBMCs), taken at new diagnosis, from a patient treated with antithyroid drugs. Every receptor here comes from a female donor with Graves disease.

This clonotype was detected ten times or more. The rearrangement joins TRBV20-1 to TRBJ2-3, with D unresolved. This CDR3 has 14 amino acids. Germline CDR1 and CDR2: DFQATT and SNEGSKA (reference sequence). Trimming left V 0 bases short and J 2 bases short, with 9 bases between. As DNA, the CDR3 is TGCAGTGCTAGAGATAGGATTTCCACAGATACGCAGTATTTT. This encodes CSARDRISTDTQYF.

This clonotype was counted a few times. The V call is TRBV6-2 or TRBV6-3, the J call TRBJ1-5, with D maybe TRBD1 (5 bases). The CDR3 has 14 residues. Trimming stripped 6 bases from V and 0 bases from J, with 9 bases between. Per the germline V gene, CDR1 is MNHEY and CDR2 is SVGEGT. The CDR3 sequence: CASRGDSSNQPQHF. CDR3 coding DNA: TGTGCCAGCAGGGGCGACAGTAGCAATCAGCCCCAGCATTTT.

There are many counts of this clonotype. The chain links TRBV27 to TRBJ2-3; 10 bases are shared with TRBD1. There are 18 residues in the CDR3. Unmatched junction bases numbered 14, after V lost 0 bases and J lost 8 bases. CDR1 and CDR2 (germline): MNHEY, SMNVEV (reference sequence). The DNA of the CDR3 is TGTGCCAGCAGTTTATCGATGCTGCGGACAGGGGGGATGTCTACGCAGTATTTT. Amino acids: CASSLSMLRTGGMSTQYF.

This clonotype was counted ten times or more. The chain has TRBV3-1 and TRBJ1-4, with D possibly matching TRBD1 (5 bases). Trimming cost V 1 base and J 5 bases, with 14 bases left between them. Germline values: CDR1 LGHDT, CDR2 YNNKEL (reference sequence). This CDR3 is 16 amino acids long. The CDR3 loop reads CASSQGLRTSNEKLFF. DNA of the CDR3: TGTGCCAGCAGCCAAGGCCTGAGGACATCGAATGAAAAACTGTTTTTT.

Details on this clonotype: Relative to the germline gene, one junction end is altered; a read error may explain this. The chain couples TRBV3-1 to TRBJ1-5; TRBD1 might be the D (6 bases). The CDR3 spans 15 residues. Germline values: CDR1 LGHDT, CDR2 YNNKEL (reference sequence). In DNA form, the CDR3 reads TGTGCCGGCAGCCAAGGCAGTACAGGGAACCAGCCCCAGCATTTT. This sequence encodes CAGSQGSTGNQPQHF.

This clonotype was seen a single time. The chain combines TRBV11-1 with TRBJ1-1; 11 bases are a match to TRBD1. The length of the CDR3 is 15 residues. Germline V gene lookup returns CDR1 SGHAT and CDR2 FQDESV (reference sequence). V trimming: 3 bases; J trimming: 11 bases; junction bases outside the gene matches: 11. CDR3 nucleotides: TGTGCCAGCAGCTTCGGACAGGGGGCAACCGGGGGGGCTTTCTTT. It translates to CASSFGQGATGGAFF.

The gene calls are TRBV28 and TRBJ2-7, with 7 positions matching TRBD1. The CDR3 length is 16 residues. From germline, CDR1 is MDHEN and CDR2 SYDVKM. V gave up 3 bases and J gave up 4 bases; unmatched junction bases: 12. The CDR3, as DNA: TGTGCCAGCAGTTTTGCCGACAGGGTAGGGGTATACGAGCAGTACTTC. It specifies CASSFADRVGVYEQYF.

This chain connects TRBV5-1 to TRBJ2-3; 8 bases map to TRBD1. The CDR3 is 16 amino acids. Germline-derived CDR1 and CDR2 are SGHRS and YFSETQ. V shed 3 bases and J 3 bases; nucleotides not matched to a gene: 9. This CDR3 reads CASSSGRGLRTDTQYF. CDR3 bases: TGCGCCAGCAGCTCCGGCAGGGGGCTTAGAACAGATACGCAGTATTTT.

This clonotype was seen only a few times. The junction differs from germline at one of its ends, possibly a read error. The chain carries TRBV6-1 and TRBJ1-5, with 8 bases identical to TRBD1. CDR1 MNHNS and CDR2 SASEGT come from the germline V gene. The CDR3 totals 15 residues. CDR3 sequence (DNA): TGTGCCAGCGGTGACAGGGGCCAGTTCTTACGGCCCCAGCATTTT. Its protein is CASGDRGQFLRPQHF.

On this clonotype: With only one base between it and a far larger clone, this is likely a read error. The V call is TRBV2, the J call TRBJ2-4; the match to TRBD2 covers 8 bases. CDR1 and CDR2 from the germline V gene are SNHLY and FYNNEI. V shed 4 bases and J 13 bases; nucleotides not matched to a gene: 18. The CDR3 has 16 amino acids. The CDR3 region is CASSGHSGASYNEQYF. The DNA for the CDR3 is TGTGCCAGCAGTGGTCATAGCGGGGCGTCCTACAATGAGCAGTACTTC. Drawing the rest from reference TRBV2 and TRBJ2-4, the complete variable domain is EPEVTQTPSHQVTQMGQEVILRCVPISNHLYFYWYRQILGQKVEFLVSFYNNEISEKSEIFDDQFSVERPDGSNFTLKIRSTKLEDSAMYFCASSGHSGASYNEQYFGAGTRLSVL.

Regarding this clonotype: The junction departs from the called germline gene at one end, perhaps through a read error. The V gene is TRBV2, the J gene TRBJ2-1; TRBD2 matches 10 bases. There are 16 residues in the CDR3. Germline CDR1 SNHLY, CDR2 FYNNEI. CDR3 bases: TGTGCCAGCATTAGCCGAGCAGCGGGGGGGCGCAATGAGCAGATCTTC. Its translation: CASISRAAGGRNEQIF.

This clonotype was found a few times. The rearrangement uses TRBV10-2 and TRBJ2-4; the D gene could be TRBD1 or TRBD2 (6 bases each). The CDR3 contains 13 residues. V was pared by 7 bases and J by 6 bases, with 13 bases between. Germline CDR1 WSHSY, CDR2 SAAADI. Written as DNA, the CDR3 is TGCGCCAGCATAGGGGGGAGTGGAAACATTCAGTACTTC. It codes for CASIGGSGNIQYF.

This clonotype was seen a handful of times. The genes are TRBV20-1 and TRBJ2-3; 8 bases align to TRBD2. Germline CDR1 and CDR2: DFQATT and SNEGSKA (reference sequence). The CDR3 contains 15 residues. The J segment lost 4 bases and the V segment lost 6 bases, leaving 12 bases of the junction unmatched. The CDR3 region has the DNA TGCAGTGCGACCGGACCGGGACTAGAAGCAGATACGCAGTATTTT. Its translation is CSATGPGLEADTQYF.

This clonotype came up many times. The chain carries TRBV30 and TRBJ2-7; D gene ambiguous. This CDR3 comprises 15 residues. Trimming left V 0 bases short and J 4 bases short, with 16 bases between. Germline CDR1 is GTSNPN and CDR2 is SVGIG (reference sequence). CDR3 amino acids: CAWSVLGAPAYEQYF. The CDR3 bases are TGTGCCTGGAGTGTCCTCGGCGCCCCAGCTTACGAGCAGTACTTC. The full variable domain, completed using reference TRBV30 and TRBJ2-7, is SQTIHQWPATLVQPVGSPLSLECTVEGTSNPNLYWYRQAAGRGLQLLFYSVGIGQISSEVPQNLSASRPQDRQFILSSKKLLLSDSGFYLCAWSVLGAPAYEQYFGPGTRLTVT.

The table lists this clonotype with a few counts. The chain couples TRBV4-1 to TRBJ1-1; D is uncertain. Germline values: CDR1 MGHRA, CDR2 YSYEKL. CDR3 length equals 12 residues. V was shortened by 1 base and J by 7 bases, with 7 bases between the two germline ends. CDR3 bases: TGCGCCAGCAGCCAAGGCGGCAATGAAGCTTTCTTT. It yields the protein CASSQGGNEAFF.

The table lists this clonotype with a few counts. The chain links TRBV5-4 to TRBJ2-3; 11 nucleotides line up with TRBD2. Trimming took 4 bases from V and 4 from J; bases not matched to a gene: 11. The CDR3 has 17 residues. Germline V gene sequence: CDR1 SGHNT, CDR2 YYREEE (reference sequence). The CDR3, as DNA: TGTGCCAGCAGCGTACCCGGGACTAGCGGACCGGCAGATACGCAGTATTTT. This encodes CASSVPGTSGPADTQYF.

This clonotype was found many times. DNA of the CDR3: TGTGCCACCAGCAGAGGGCCACTGGGATCGGGCTACAATGAGCAGTTCTTC. Translation: CATSRGPLGSGYNEQFF. The rearrangement uses TRBV15 and TRBJ2-1; no clear D gene. The ends were cut back, 1 base at V and 3 bases at J, with 16 bases in the middle. Germline assignment: CDR1 LNHNV and CDR2 YYDKDF (reference sequence). The CDR3 contains 17 residues.

This clonotype was seen at least ten times. The chain is built from TRBV4-3 and TRBJ2-1; D remains ambiguous. This CDR3 has 17 residues. Germline CDR1 is LGHNA and CDR2 is YSLEER. V was pared by 0 bases and J by 7 bases, with 19 bases between. For the CDR3, the DNA is TGCGCCAGCAGCCAAGATCGCGGTGGACGTACCGTAAATGAGCAGTTCTTC. It is translated as CASSQDRGGRTVNEQFF.

The table lists this clonotype with many counts. This CDR3 is CASSHDQTSGRVADTQYF. The CDR3 DNA is TGTGCCAGCAGTCACGACCAAACTAGCGGGAGGGTGGCAGATACGCAGTATTTT. This chain joins TRBV12-3 or TRBV12-4 and TRBJ2-3, with 13 positions matching TRBD2. This CDR3 contains 18 residues. The V gene end was trimmed by 5 bases and the J gene end by 4 bases; junction bases not matched to a gene: 12.

This clonotype has at least ten counts. The chain couples TRBV19 to TRBJ2-1, with a possible D match to TRBD2 (5 bases). CDR3 size: 12 residues. The germline V gene has CDR1 LNHDA and CDR2 SQIVND (reference sequence). Trimming shortened V by 3 bases and J by 8 bases, and 8 bases separated the two germline ends. The CDR3 loop reads CASSMGRDEQFF. The DNA for the CDR3 is TGTGCCAGTAGTATGGGGAGAGATGAGCAGTTCTTC.

This clonotype was observed a handful of times. This sequence may be a read error, since a much larger clone differs from it by one base. This rearrangement joins TRBV9 to TRBJ2-7; 7 bases fit TRBD1. The CDR3 consists of 14 residues. J was trimmed by 1 base and V by 0 bases; bases with no gene match: 1. CDR1 and CDR2 (germline): SGDLS, YYNGEE. In DNA, the CDR3 is TGTGCCAGCAGCGTAGAACAGGGGTCCTACGAGCAGTACTTC. It yields the protein CASSVEQGSYEQYF. Full variable domain (rest looked up from reference TRBV9 and TRBJ2-7): DSGVTQTPKHLITATGQRVTLRCSPRSGDLSVYWYQQSLDQGLQFLIQYYNGEERAKGNILERFSAQQFPDLHSELNLSSLELGDSALYFCASSVEQGSYEQYFGPGTRLTVT.

V gene TRBV18 combines with J gene TRBJ2-1; 7 nucleotides match TRBD2. The CDR3 is 13 residues long. CDR1 is KGHSH and CDR2 is LQKENI in the germline V gene. J lost 6 bases, V lost 5 bases, and 4 bases had no gene match. The CDR3 loop is CASSSGEGNEQFF. In DNA form, the CDR3 reads TGTGCCAGCTCATCCGGGGAGGGCAATGAGCAGTTCTTC.

This clonotype was seen many times. The chain uses TRBV10-3 and TRBJ2-2; TRBD2 is a possible D gene (5 bases). The length of the CDR3 is 15 residues. The germline CDR1 and CDR2 sequences are ENHRY and SYGVKD. V dropped 0 bases and J dropped 7 bases, with 12 bases sitting between them. The CDR3 reads CAISESGDKDGELFF. Here the CDR3 DNA reads TGTGCCATCAGTGAGTCCGGGGATAAGGACGGGGAGCTGTTTTTT.

CDR3 in amino acids: CASSPRGPGQYF. The CDR3 DNA is TGTGCCAGCAGCCCCCGGGGTCCGGGACAGTACTTC. This chain uses TRBV7-9 with TRBJ2-7; weak D call: TRBD2 (5 bases). Germline CDR1 and CDR2: SEHNR and FQNEAQ (reference sequence). V was clipped by 5 bases and J by 10 bases, with 15 bases between them. This CDR3 is 12 amino acids long.

This clonotype was seen ten or more times. The chain couples TRBV29-1 to TRBJ2-3, with 9 bases lining up with TRBD1. J was trimmed by 4 bases and V by 7 bases; bases with no gene match: 12. Looked up from germline, CDR1 is SQVTM and CDR2 is ANQGSEA. The CDR3 sequence is 15 residues long. The CDR3 DNA follows: TGCAGCGGAAACAGGGGGCGCGATTTCGCAGATACGCAGTATTTT. Translated: CSGNRGRDFADTQYF.